This T cell receptor beta chain was sequenced for a study of CD8 T cells in ankylosing spondylitis. This CDR3 is built from 14 residues. Per germline, CDR1 DFQATT and CDR2 SNEGSKA (reference sequence). V was trimmed by 3 bases and J by 0 bases, leaving 9 bases between them. Making use of molecular barcodes, quantitative 5'-RACE generated TCR beta libraries. TCRdb called the 5' RACE reads again in MiXCR, with one record for every CDR3 protein. The table lists over 60,000 distinct CDR3 sequences, less than 6% of them singletons. At least ten counts were recorded for this clonotype. Its antigen remains unidentified. Study outcomes and limitations: Blood from ankylosing spondylitis patients appeared to carry a characteristic roughly eight-variant TCR beta motif. Those disease-linked clones were CD8+; they were also relatively rare in peripheral blood. In ankylosing spondylitis patients, matched synovial fluid reportedly showed significant enrichment of disease-linked clones.

This clonotype was sampled from a male donor with ankylosing spondylitis or in good health (not recorded which). The V call is TRBV20-1, the J call TRBJ2-1; D gene uncertain. Material for sequencing was blood, either unsorted or a sorted T cell fraction (not recorded which). This CDR3 reads CSASSYLSYNEQFF. The CDR3 DNA reads TGCAGTGCTAGCTCTTACCTCTCCTACAATGAGCAGTTCTTC.